A single T cell receptor beta chain is shown here with its context. This entry is derived from a study of blood T cell repertoires in COVID-19. Across the study: Sites in the United States, Italy and Spain provided acute and convalescent COVID-19 samples.

As originally analysed: Nucleated cell number was recorded as an estimate derived from reference gene primer amplification. Profiled with immunoSEQ multiplex PCR; TCRdb holds only in-frame clones, not every one. The DNA gave D and trimming, while V, J and clone size come from that table. The sample lists around 320,000 clones, about nine tenths occurring once. V shed 4 bases, J shed 3 bases, and the junction held 19 bases outside the gene matches. The CDR3 is 22 residues long. The V gene's germline CDR1 is SGHRS and CDR2 YFSETQ. The genes are TRBV5-1 and TRBJ2-2; 15 positions match TRBD2. Sequencing input: PBMCs or T cells enriched from blood (not recorded which). This clonotype originated in a woman aged 50 to 65 who had been exposed to COVID-19. Here the CDR3 DNA reads TGCGCCAGCAGCAGGGGACTAGCGGGGGGAAAATCGACAGACCCGTACACCGGGGAGCTGTTTTTT. This translates into CASSRGLAGGKSTDPYTGELFF.